This is a list of T cell receptor beta chains from one sample in a study of CXCR3-negative and CXCR3-positive naive CD8 T cells. From the 5' RACE reads, TCRdb lists one entry per CDR3 protein and no DNA. The sample table includes 38,000 or so distinct CDR3 sequences. Material for sequencing was naive CXCR3- CD8+ T cells from blood. These receptors all come from a human donor in good health. Some clones in this sample may be carry-over from other donors' samples. The CDR3 runs from the conserved cysteine through the conserved F or W. Fields, in order: J gene, CDR3 length, V gene, CDR3 protein.

>TRBJ2-4|20|TRBV21-1
CASIRRIQRGDDSAKNIQYF
>TRBJ2-1|13|TRBV29-1
CSVHLLSYNEQFF
>TRBJ1-5|13|TRBV5-1
CASSDRLGQPQHF
>TRBJ2-2|17|TRBV19
CASSTSLGQAFTGELFF
>TRBJ1-5|13|TRBV20-1
CSAYQGGNQPQHF
>TRBJ1-2|13|TRBV7-9
CASSSGVDYGYTF
>TRBJ1-2|16|TRBV6-4
CASSDSPFGGAYGYTF
>TRBJ2-7|12|TRBV7-9
CASRGDSYEQYF
>TRBJ2-5|13|TRBV7-9
CASSSLGRETQYF
>TRBJ2-1|14|TRBV27
CASLGTGSLNEQFF
>TRBJ1-2|15|TRBV19
CASSIDLEVHYGYTF
>TRBJ1-1|13|TRBV20-1
CSAREVGFPDPFF
>TRBJ2-7|13|TRBV24-1
CATSRDGTYEQYF
>TRBJ2-7|14|TRBV28
CASSLITGVYEQYF
>TRBJ2-7|15|TRBV20-1
CSARRGTGLLSEQYF
>TRBJ2-7|16|TRBV20-1
CSARGPSGRAGYEQYF
>TRBJ1-5|15|TRBV28
CASTAGTEANQPQHF
>TRBJ2-7|12|TRBV29-1
CSVINEAYEQYF
>TRBJ2-5|16|TRBV5-1
CASSLEAREGPETQYF
>TRBJ2-2|14|TRBV29-1
CSAGLADNTGELFF
>TRBJ2-7|14|TRBV6-5
CASSYSAGGYEQYF
>TRBJ1-5|15|TRBV7-9
CASSGDRTWDQPQHF
>TRBJ2-1|15|TRBV9
CASSAGLAGVTEQFF
>TRBJ2-1|18|TRBV6-5
CASSYSIAAGGPYNEQFF
>TRBJ2-1|15|TRBV6-2/TRBV6-3
CASSPRTSGGAEQFF
>TRBJ2-7|11|TRBV29-1
CSAGGTDEQYF
>TRBJ1-3|15|TRBV11-2
CASSPGQGSGNTIYF
>TRBJ1-1|17|TRBV3-1
CASSQDNFTVGATEAFF
>TRBJ2-7|15|TRBV7-9
CASSLKGNGFYEQYF
>TRBJ2-7|14|TRBV7-2
CASSLYGTPYEQYF
>TRBJ2-4|16|TRBV10-3
CATSGREALAKNIQYF
>TRBJ2-7|13|TRBV7-9
CASSIGTGGEQYF
>TRBJ2-5|14|TRBV5-5
CASSQLEAVQTQYF
>TRBJ2-7|13|TRBV12-3/TRBV12-4
CASSLSESYEQYF
>TRBJ2-1|15|TRBV7-2
CASSPTSSPYNEQFF
>TRBJ1-2|15|TRBV7-8
CASSTTRQGVNGYTF
>TRBJ2-1|17|TRBV20-1
CSNSGTSGSSSYNEQFF
>TRBJ1-3|13|TRBV29-1
CSVPGSSGNTIYF
>TRBJ1-2|15|TRBV6-5
CASSWRGAPRDGYTF
>TRBJ1-6|11|TRBV28
CASSFSSPLHF
>TRBJ2-1|13|TRBV28
CASGLLWGDEQFF
>TRBJ2-1|16|TRBV13
CASSPIGTGHYNEQFF
>TRBJ2-6|14|TRBV12-3/TRBV12-4
CASRLSPGANVLTF
>TRBJ2-7|15|TRBV4-3
CASSQGRGESYEQYF
>TRBJ2-2|13|TRBV7-2
CASSLKNTGELFF
>TRBJ1-2|12|TRBV2
CARRGIGGGYTF
>TRBJ2-1|15|TRBV11-2
CASSQGGGPFYEQFF
>TRBJ1-1|13|TRBV6-5
CASSYRPNTEAFF